This T cell receptor (beta chain) was retrieved from a study of blood T cell repertoires in COVID-19. Overall study: In each case, the material was cDNA or gDNA derived from T cells, B-cell-depleted T cells, or PBMCs.

Germline assignment: CDR1 MRHNA and CDR2 SNTAGT. CDR3 length: 16 amino acids. The J segment lost 8 bases and the V segment lost 2 bases, leaving 6 bases of the junction unmatched. Per the authors' pipeline: From reference gene primer amplification, estimates of nucleated cell counts were derived. Assay used: immunoSEQ multiplex PCR; TCRdb lists only in-frame clones, some missing. That table is the source of V, J and clone size, and D and trimming were worked out from the DNA. The sample has about 210,000 clones; around 80% are singletons. The origin of this receptor is a human donor in a cohort sampled during active COVID-19. The rearrangement links TRBV6-4 to TRBJ2-1, with 13 positions matching TRBD2. The material sequenced was peripheral blood. CDR3: CASSDPTTSGRHEQFF. CDR3 DNA: TGTGCCAGCAGTGACCCGACGACTAGCGGGAGGCATGAGCAGTTCTTC.